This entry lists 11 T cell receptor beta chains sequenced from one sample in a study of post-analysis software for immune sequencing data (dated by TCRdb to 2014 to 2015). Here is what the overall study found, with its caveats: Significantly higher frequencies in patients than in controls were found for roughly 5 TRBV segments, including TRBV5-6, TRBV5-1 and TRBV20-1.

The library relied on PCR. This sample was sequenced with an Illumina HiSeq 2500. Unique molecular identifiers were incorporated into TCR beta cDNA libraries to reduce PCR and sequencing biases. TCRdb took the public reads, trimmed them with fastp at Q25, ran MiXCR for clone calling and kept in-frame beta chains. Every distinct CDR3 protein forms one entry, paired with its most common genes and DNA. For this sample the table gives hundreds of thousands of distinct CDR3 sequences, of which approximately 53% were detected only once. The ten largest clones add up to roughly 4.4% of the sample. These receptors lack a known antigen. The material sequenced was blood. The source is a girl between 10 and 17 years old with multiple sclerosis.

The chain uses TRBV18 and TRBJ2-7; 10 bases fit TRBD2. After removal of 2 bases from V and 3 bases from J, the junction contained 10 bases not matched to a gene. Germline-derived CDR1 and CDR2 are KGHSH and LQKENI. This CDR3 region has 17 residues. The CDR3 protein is CASSPDLAGDRYYEQYF. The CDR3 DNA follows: TGTGCCAGCTCACCAGATCTAGCGGGAGATCGCTACTACGAGCAGTACTTC.

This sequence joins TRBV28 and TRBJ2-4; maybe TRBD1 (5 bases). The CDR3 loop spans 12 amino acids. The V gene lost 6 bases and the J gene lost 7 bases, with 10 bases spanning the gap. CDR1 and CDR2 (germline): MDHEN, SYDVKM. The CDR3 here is CASSPGFNIQYF. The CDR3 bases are TGTGCCAGCAGCCCAGGGTTTAACATTCAGTACTTC.

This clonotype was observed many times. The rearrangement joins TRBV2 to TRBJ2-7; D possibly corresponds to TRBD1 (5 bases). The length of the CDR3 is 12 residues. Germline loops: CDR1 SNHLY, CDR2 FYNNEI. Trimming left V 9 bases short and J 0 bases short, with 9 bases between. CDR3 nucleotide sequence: TGTGCCAGTCGACAGAGCTCCTACGAGCAGTACTTC. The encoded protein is CASRQSSYEQYF.

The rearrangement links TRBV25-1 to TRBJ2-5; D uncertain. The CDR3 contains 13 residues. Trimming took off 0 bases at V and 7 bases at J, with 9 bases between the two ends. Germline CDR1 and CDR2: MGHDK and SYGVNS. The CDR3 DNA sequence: TGTGCCAGCAGTGAATATCCTCCAGGGACCCAGTACTTC. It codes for CASSEYPPGTQYF.

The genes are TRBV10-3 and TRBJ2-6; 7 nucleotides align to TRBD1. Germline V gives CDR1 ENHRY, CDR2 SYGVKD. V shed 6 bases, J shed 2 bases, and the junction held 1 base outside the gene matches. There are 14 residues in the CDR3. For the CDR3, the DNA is TGTGCCATCAGCGGGACAGCTGGGGCCAACGTCCTGACTTTC. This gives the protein CAISGTAGANVLTF.

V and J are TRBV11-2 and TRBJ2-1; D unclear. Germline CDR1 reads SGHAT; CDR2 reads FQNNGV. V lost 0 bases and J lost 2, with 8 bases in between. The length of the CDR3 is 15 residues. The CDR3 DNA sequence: TGTGCCAGCAGCTTAGAGGGTATTACCTACAATGAGCAGTTCTTC. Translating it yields CASSLEGITYNEQFF.

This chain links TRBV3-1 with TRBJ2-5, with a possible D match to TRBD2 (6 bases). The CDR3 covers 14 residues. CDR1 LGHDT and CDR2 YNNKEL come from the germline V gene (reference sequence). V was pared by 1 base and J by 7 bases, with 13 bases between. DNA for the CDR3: TGTGCCAGCAGCCAAGTGGGCGGGATGGCGACCCAGTACTTC. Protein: CASSQVGGMATQYF.

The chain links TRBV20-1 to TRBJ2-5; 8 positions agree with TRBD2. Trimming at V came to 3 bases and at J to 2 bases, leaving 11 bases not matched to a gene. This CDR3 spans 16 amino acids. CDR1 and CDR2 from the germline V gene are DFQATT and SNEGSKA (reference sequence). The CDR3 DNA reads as TGCAGTGCTAGGAGGGGAGTGGCGGGGGGTCAAGAGACCCAGTACTTC. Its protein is CSARRGVAGGQETQYF.

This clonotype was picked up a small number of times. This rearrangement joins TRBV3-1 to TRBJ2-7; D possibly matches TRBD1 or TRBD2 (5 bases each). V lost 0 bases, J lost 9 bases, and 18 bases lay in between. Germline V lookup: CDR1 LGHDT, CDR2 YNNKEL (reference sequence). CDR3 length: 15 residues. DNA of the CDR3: TGTGCCAGCAGCCAAGATCCGGGACCGAGTCCGTCGCAGTACTTC. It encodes CASSQDPGPSPSQYF.

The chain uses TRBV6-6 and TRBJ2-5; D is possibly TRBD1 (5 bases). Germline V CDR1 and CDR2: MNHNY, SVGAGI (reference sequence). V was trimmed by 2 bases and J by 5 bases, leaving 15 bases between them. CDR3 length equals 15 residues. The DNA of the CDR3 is TGTGCCAGCAGTTACCAAAATCGACAGTGGGAGACCCAGTACTTC. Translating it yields CASSYQNRQWETQYF.

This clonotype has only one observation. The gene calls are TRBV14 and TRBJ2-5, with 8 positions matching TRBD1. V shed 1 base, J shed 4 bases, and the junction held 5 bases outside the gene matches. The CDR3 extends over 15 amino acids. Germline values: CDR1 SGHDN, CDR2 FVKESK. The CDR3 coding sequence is TGTGCCAGCAGCCAAGTAGGTGGGACAGGAGAGACCCAGTACTTC. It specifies CASSQVGGTGETQYF.